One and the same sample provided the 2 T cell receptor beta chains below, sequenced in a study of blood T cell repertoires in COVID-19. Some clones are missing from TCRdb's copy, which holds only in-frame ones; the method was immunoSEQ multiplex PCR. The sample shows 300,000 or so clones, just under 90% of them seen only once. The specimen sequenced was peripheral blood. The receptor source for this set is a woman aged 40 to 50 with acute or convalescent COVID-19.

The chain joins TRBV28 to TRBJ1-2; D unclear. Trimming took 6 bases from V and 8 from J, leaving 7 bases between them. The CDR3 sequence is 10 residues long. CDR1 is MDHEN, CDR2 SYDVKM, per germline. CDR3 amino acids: CASSRRGYTF. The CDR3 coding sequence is TGTGCCAGCAGCCGCCGGGGCTACACCTTC.

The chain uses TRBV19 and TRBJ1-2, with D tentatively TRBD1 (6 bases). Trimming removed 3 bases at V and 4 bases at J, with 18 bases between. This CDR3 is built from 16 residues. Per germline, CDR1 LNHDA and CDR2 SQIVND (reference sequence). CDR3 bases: TGTGCCAGTAGTATCGGGACAAATATCCAGTTCTATGGCTACACCTTC. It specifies CASSIGTNIQFYGYTF.